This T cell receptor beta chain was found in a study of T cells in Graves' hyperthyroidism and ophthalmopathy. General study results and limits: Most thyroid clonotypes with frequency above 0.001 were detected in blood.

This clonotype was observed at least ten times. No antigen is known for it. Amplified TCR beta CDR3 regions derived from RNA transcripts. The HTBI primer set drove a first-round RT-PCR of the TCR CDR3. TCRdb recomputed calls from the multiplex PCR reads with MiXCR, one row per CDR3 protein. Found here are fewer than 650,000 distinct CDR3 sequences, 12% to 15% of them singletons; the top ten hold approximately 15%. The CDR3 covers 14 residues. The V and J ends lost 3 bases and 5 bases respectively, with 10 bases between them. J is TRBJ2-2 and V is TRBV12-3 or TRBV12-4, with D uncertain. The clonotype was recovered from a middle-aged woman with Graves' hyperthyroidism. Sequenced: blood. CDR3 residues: CASSFGGTTGELFF. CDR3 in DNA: TGTGCCAGCAGTTTTGGTGGAACGACCGGGGAGCTGTTTTTT.